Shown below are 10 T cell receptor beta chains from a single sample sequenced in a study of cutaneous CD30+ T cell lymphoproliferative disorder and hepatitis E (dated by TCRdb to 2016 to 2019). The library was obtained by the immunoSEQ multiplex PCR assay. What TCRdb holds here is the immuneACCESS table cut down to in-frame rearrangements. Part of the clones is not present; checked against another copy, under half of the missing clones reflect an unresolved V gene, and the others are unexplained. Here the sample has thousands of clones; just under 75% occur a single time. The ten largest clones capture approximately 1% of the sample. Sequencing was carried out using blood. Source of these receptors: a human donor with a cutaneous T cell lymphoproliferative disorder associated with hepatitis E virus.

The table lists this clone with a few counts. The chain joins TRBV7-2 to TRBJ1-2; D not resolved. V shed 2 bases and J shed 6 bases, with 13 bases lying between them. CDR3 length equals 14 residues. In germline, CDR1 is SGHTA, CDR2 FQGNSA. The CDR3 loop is CASSLRTVGDGYTF. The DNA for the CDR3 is TGTGCCAGCAGCTTAAGGACGGTGGGAGATGGCTACACCTTC.

The CDR3 loop reads CASSLSLTGELFF. The CDR3 DNA follows: TGTGCCAGCAGCTTATCCCTCACCGGGGAGCTGTTTTTT. The V call is TRBV11-3, the J call TRBJ2-2; D is unclear. The CDR3 contains 13 residues. CDR1 is SGHNT and CDR2 is YENEEA in the germline V gene. Trimming pared 2 bases from V and 4 bases from J, leaving 5 bases between.

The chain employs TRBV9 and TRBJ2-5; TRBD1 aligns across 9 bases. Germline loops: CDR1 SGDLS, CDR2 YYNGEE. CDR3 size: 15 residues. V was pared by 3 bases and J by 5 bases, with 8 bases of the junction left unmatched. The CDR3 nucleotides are TGTGCCAGCAGCGCACTCGGGACAGGGCAGGAGACCCAGTACTTC. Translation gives CASSALGTGQETQYF.

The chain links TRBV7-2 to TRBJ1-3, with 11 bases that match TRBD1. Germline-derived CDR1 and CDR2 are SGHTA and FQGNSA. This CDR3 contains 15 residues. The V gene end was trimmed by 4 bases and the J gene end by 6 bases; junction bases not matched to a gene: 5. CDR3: CASSSPGQGANTIYF. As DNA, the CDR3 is TGTGCCAGCAGCTCCCCAGGACAGGGGGCAAACACCATATATTTT. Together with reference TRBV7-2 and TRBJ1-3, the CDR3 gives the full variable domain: GAGVSQSPSNKVTEKGKDVELRCDPISGHTALYWYRQSLGQGLEFLIYFQGNSAPDKSGLPSDRFSAERTGGSVSTLTIQRTQQEDSAVYLCASSSPGQGANTIYFGEGSWLTVV.

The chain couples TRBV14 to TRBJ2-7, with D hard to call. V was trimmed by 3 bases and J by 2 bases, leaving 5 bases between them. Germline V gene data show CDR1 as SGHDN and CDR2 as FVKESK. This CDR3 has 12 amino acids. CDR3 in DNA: TGTGCCAGCAGCCATGACACCTACGAGCAGTACTTC. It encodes CASSHDTYEQYF.

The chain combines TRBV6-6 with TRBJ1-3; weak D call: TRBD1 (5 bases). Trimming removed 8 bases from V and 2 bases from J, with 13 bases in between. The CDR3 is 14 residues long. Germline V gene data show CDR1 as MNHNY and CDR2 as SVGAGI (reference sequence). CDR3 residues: CASRIGDTGNTIYF. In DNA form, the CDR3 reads TGTGCCAGCCGGATAGGGGATACTGGAAACACCATATATTTT.

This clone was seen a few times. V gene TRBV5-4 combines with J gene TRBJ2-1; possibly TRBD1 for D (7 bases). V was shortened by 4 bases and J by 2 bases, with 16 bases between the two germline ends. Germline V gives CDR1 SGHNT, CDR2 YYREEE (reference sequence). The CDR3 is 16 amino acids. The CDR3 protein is CASSLGQGGTYNEQFF. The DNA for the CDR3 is TGTGCCAGCAGCCTGGGCCAGGGGGGTACCTACAATGAGCAGTTCTTC.

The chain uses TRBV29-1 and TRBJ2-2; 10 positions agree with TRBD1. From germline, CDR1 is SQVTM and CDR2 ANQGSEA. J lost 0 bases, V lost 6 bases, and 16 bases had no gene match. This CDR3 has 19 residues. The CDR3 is CSVLISGTGDWANTGELFF. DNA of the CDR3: TGCAGCGTACTCATTTCCGGGACAGGGGATTGGGCGAACACCGGGGAGCTGTTTTTT.

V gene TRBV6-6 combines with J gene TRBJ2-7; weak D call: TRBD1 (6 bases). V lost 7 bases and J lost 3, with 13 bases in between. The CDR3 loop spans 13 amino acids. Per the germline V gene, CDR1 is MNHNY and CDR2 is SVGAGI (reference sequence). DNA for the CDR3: TGTGCCAGCATTAATCAGGGACACTACGAGCAGTACTTC. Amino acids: CASINQGHYEQYF.

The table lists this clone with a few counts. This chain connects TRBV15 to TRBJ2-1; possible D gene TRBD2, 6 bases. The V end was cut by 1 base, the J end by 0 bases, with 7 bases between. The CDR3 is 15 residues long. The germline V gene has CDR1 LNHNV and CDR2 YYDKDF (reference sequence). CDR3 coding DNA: TGTGCCACCAGCAGAGTTAGCGGCTCCTACAATGAGCAGTTCTTC. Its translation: CATSRVSGSYNEQFF.